This T cell receptor beta chain was sequenced for a study of shared clonotypes between healthy human individuals. CDR1 and CDR2 (germline): MDHEN, SYDVKM. The CDR3 contains 14 residues. The V and J ends lost 2 bases and 8 bases respectively, with 15 bases between them. Clones were sequenced by immunoSEQ multiplex PCR, and TCRdb holds only the in-frame ones, with some missing. The sample contains 300,000 to 350,000 clones, around 79% of which appear only once. The sequenced sample was memory CD4+ T cells sorted from blood. The subset here: CD45RA-negative fraction. This TCR came from a man aged 25 to 40 in good health. The chain links TRBV28 to TRBJ1-2; possible D gene TRBD1, 5 bases. CDR3 DNA: TGTGCCAGCAGTTTAGGTGGGGCTCCCGCCGGCTACACCTTC. Its protein is CASSLGGAPAGYTF.